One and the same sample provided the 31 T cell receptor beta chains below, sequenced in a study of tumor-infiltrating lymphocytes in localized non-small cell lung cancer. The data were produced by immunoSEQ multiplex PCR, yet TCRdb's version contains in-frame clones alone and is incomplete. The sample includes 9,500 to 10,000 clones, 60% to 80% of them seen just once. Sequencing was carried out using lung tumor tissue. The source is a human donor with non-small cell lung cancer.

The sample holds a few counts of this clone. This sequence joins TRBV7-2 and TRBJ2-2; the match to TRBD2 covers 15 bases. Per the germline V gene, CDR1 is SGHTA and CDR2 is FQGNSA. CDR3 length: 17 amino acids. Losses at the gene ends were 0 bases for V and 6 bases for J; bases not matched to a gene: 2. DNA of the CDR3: TGTGCCAGCAGCTTAGCCGGACTAGCGGGGGGGCCCGGGGAGCTGTTTTTT. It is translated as CASSLAGLAGGPGELFF.

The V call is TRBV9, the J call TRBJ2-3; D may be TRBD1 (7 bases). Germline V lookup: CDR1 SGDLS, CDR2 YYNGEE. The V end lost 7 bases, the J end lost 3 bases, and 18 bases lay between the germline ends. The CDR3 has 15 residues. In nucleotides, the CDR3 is TGTGCCAGCGCCAGGGGGGCCGTTTCAACAGATACGCAGTATTTT. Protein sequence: CASARGAVSTDTQYF.

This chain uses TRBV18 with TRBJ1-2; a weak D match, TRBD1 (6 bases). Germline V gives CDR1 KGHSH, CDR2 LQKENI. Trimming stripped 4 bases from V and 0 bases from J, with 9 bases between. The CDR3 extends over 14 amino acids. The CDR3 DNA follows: TGTGCCAGCTCACAGGACAGTCCTAACTATGGCTACACCTTC. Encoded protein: CASSQDSPNYGYTF.

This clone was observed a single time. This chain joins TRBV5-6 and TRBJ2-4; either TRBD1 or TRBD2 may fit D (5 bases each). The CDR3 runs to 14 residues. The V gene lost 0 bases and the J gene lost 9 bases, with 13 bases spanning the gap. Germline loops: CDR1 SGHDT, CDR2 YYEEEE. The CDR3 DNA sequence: TGTGCCAGCAGCTTGGTGGTGGGGGAAGCCATTCAGTACTTC. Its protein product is CASSLVVGEAIQYF.

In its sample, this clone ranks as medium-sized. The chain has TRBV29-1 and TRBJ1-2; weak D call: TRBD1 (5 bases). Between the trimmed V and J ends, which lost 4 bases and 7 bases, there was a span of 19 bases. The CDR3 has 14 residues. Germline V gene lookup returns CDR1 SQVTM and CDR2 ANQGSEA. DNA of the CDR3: TGCAGCGTTGTGGCGGCAAGGGGCCTAGTTGGCTACACCTTC. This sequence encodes CSVVAARGLVGYTF.

The CDR3 loop is CASSDRATGELFF. The CDR3 region has the DNA TGCGCCAGCAGCGACCGGGCTACCGGGGAGCTGTTTTTT. The chain recombines TRBV5-1 with TRBJ2-2; unclear D gene. Deletions cut 4 bases from V and 5 bases from J, with 9 bases between. The CDR3 extends over 13 amino acids. CDR1 SGHRS and CDR2 YFSETQ come from the germline V gene.

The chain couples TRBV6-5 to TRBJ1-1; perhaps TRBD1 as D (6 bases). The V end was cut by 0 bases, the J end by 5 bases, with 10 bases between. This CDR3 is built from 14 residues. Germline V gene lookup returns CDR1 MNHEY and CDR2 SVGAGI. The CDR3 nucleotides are TGTGCCAGCAGTTACTCGATAGGGGGGACTGAAGCTTTCTTT. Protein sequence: CASSYSIGGTEAFF.

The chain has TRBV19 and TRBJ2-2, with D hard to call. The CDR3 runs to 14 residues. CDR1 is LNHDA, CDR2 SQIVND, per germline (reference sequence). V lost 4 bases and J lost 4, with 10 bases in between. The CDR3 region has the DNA TGTGCCAGTAGTAGCCAGAAACCCACCGGGGAGCTGTTTTTT. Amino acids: CASSSQKPTGELFF.

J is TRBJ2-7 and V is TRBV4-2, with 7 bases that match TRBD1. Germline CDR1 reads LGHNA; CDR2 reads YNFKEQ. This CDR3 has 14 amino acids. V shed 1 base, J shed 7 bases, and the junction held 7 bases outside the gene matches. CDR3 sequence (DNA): TGTGCCAGCAGCCAAGGTCGACAGGGCTATGAGCAGTACTTC. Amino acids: CASSQGRQGYEQYF.

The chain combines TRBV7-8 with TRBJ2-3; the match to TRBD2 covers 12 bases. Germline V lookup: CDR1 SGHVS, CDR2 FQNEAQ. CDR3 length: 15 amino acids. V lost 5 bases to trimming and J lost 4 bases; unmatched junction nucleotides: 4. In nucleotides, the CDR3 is TGTGCCAGCAGCCTTGCTAGCGGGGGGGCAGATACGCAGTATTTT. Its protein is CASSLASGGADTQYF. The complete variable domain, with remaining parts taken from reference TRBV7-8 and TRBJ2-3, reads GAGVSQSPRYKVAKRGQDVALRCDPISGHVSLFWYQQALGQGPEFLTYFQNEAQLDKSGLPSDRFFAERPEGSVSTLKIQRTQQEDSAVYLCASSLASGGADTQYFGPGTRLTVL.

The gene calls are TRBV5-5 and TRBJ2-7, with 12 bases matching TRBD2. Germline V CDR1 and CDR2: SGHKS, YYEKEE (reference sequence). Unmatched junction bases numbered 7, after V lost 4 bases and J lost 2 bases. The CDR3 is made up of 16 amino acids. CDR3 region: CASSLGLAGSAYEQYF. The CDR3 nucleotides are TGTGCCAGCAGCCTCGGACTAGCGGGGTCTGCCTACGAGCAGTACTTC. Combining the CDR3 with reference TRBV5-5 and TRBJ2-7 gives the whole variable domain DAGVTQSPTHLIKTRGQQVTLRCSPISGHKSVSWYQQVLGQGPQFIFQYYEKEERGRGNFPDRFSARQFPNYSSELNVNALLLGDSALYLCASSLGLAGSAYEQYFGPGTRLTVT.

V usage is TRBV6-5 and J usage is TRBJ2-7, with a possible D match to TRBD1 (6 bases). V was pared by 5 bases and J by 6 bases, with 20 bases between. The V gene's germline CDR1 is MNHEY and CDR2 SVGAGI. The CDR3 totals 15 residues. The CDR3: CASSRSTGYASEQYF. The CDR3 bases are TGTGCCAGCAGTAGGTCGACAGGTTATGCATCCGAGCAGTACTTC.

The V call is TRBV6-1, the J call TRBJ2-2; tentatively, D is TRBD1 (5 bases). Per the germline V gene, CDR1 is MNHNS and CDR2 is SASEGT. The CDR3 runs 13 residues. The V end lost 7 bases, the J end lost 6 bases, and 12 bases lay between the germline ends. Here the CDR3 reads CASNLSGSGELFF. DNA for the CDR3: TGTGCCAGCAATCTGTCAGGGTCCGGGGAGCTGTTTTTT.

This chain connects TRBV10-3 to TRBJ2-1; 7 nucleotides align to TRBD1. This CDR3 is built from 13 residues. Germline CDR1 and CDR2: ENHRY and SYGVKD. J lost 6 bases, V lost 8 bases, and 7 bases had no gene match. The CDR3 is CAIAHRGSNEQFF. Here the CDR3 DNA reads TGTGCCATCGCCCACAGGGGCTCCAATGAGCAGTTCTTC.

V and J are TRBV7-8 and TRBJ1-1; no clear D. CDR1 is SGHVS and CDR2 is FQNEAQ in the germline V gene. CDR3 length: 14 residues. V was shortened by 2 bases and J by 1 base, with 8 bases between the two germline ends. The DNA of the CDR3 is TGTGCCAGCAGCTTAAGGGCACAGAACACTGAAGCTTTCTTT. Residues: CASSLRAQNTEAFF.

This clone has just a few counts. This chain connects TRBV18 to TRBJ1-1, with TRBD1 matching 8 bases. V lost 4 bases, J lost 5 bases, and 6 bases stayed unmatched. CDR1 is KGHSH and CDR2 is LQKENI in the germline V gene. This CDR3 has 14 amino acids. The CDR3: CASSLTGGETEAFF. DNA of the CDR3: TGTGCCAGCTCACTTACAGGGGGAGAAACTGAAGCTTTCTTT. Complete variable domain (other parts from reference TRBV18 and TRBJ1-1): NAGVMQNPRHLVRRRGQEARLRCSPMKGHSHVYWYRQLPEEGLKFMVYLQKENIIDESGMPKERFSAEFPKEGPSILRIQQVVRGDSAAYFCASSLTGGETEAFFGQGTRLTVV.

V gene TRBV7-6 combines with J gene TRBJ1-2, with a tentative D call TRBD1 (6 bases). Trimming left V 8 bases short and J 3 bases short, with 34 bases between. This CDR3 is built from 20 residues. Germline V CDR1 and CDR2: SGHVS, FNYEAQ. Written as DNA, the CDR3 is TGTGCCAGCTCAAGAACCAGTCCAGAGGGCGTGGGCAGGGGAGACTATGGCTACACCTTC. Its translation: CASSRTSPEGVGRGDYGYTF. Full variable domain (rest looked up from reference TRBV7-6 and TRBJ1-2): GAGVSQSPRYKVTKRGQDVALRCDPISGHVSLYWYRQALGQGPEFLTYFNYEAQQDKSGLPNDRFSAERPEGSISTLTIQRTEQRDSAMYRCASSRTSPEGVGRGDYGYTFGSGTRLTVV.

CDR3: CASSELSGVNEQFF. DNA of the CDR3: TGTGCCAGCAGTGAACTTTCCGGGGTCAATGAGCAGTTCTTC. The chain couples TRBV25-1 to TRBJ2-1; TRBD2 is a possible D gene (5 bases). With 2 bases removed from V and 6 bases from J, the gap between germline ends came to 11 bases. The CDR3 is 14 amino acids. Germline loops: CDR1 MGHDK, CDR2 SYGVNS.

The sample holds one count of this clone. CDR3 nucleotides: TGCGCCAGCAGCTATGGGACACTTACATATAATTCACCCCTCCACTTT. This translates into CASSYGTLTYNSPLHF. The J gene is TRBJ1-6, the V gene TRBV5-1, with a weak D call TRBD1 (6 bases). Trimming left V 3 bases short and J 4 bases short, with 14 bases between. This CDR3 spans 16 amino acids. Germline CDR1 and CDR2: SGHRS and YFSETQ.

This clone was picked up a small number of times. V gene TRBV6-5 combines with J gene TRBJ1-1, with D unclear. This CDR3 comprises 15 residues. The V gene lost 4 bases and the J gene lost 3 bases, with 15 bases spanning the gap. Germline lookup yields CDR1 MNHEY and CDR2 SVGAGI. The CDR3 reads CASSSVAAGDTEAFF. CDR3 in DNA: TGTGCCAGCAGTTCAGTGGCAGCCGGGGACACTGAAGCTTTCTTT.

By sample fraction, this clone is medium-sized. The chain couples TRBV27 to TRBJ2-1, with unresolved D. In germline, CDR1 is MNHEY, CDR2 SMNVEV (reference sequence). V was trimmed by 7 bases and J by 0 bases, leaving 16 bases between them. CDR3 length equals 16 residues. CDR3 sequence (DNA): TGTGCCAGCATCCCTCACGATGGAAGCTCCTACAATGAGCAGTTCTTC. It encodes CASIPHDGSSYNEQFF.

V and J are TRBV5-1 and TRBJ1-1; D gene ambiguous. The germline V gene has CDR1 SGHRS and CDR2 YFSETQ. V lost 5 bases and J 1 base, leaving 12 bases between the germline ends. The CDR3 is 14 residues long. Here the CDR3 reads CASSAQTRNTEAFF. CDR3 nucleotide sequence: TGCGCCAGCAGTGCGCAAACAAGGAACACTGAAGCTTTCTTT.

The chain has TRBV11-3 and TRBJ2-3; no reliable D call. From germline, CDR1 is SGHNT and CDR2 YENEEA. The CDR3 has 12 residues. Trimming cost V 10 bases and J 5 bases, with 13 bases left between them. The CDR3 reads CAIQGPGDTQYF. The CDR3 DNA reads TGTGCCATCCAAGGACCCGGAGATACGCAGTATTTT.

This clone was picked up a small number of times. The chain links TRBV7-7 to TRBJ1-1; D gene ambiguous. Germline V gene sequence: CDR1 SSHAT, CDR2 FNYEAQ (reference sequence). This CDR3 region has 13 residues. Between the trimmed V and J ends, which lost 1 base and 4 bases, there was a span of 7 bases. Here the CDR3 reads CASSLVTGTEAFF. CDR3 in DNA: TGTGCCAGCAGCTTAGTTACGGGCACTGAAGCTTTCTTT.

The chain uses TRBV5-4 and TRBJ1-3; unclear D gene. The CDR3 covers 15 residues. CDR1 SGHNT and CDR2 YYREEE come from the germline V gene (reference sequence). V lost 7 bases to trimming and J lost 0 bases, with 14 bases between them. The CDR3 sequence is CASSGSHYSGNTIYF. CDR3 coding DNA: TGTGCCAGCTCGGGATCCCACTACTCTGGAAACACCATATATTTT.

Here the CDR3 reads CASSKVAGNTEAFF. CDR3 DNA sequence: TGTGCCAGCTCCAAGGTCGCCGGGAACACTGAAGCTTTCTTT. The chain uses TRBV7-2 and TRBJ1-1; the D is unclear. Trimming left V 8 bases short and J 1 base short, with 14 bases between. Germline values: CDR1 SGHTA, CDR2 FQGNSA. The CDR3 runs 14 residues.

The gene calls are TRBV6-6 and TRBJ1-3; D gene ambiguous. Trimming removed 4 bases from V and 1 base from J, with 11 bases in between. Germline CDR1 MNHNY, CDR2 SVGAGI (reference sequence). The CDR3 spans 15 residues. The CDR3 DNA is TGTGCCAGCAGTTCCGCCGGGGTTTCTGGAAACACCATATATTTT. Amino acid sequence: CASSSAGVSGNTIYF.

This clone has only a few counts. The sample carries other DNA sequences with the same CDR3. The CDR3 DNA sequence: TGTGCCAGCAGCTCGGACAGATATGGCTACACCTTC. It is translated as CASSSDRYGYTF. The chain links TRBV5-4 to TRBJ1-2; D may be TRBD1 (6 bases). This CDR3 has 12 amino acids. CDR1 and CDR2 (germline): SGHNT, YYREEE (reference sequence). V was clipped by 3 bases and J by 5 bases, with 8 bases between them.

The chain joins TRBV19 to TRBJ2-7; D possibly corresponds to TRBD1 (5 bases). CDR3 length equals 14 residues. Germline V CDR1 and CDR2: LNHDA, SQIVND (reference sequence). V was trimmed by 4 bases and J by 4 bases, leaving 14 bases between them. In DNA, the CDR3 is TGTGCCAGTAGTACGACAGCAACTAAGTACGAGCAGTACTTC. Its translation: CASSTTATKYEQYF.

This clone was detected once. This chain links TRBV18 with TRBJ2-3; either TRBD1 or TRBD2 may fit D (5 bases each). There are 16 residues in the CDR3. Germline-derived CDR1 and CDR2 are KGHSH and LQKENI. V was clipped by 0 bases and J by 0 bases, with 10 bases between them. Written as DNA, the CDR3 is TGTGCCAGCTCACCACCGGGGACGTCTAGCACAGATACGCAGTATTTT. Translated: CASSPPGTSSTDTQYF.

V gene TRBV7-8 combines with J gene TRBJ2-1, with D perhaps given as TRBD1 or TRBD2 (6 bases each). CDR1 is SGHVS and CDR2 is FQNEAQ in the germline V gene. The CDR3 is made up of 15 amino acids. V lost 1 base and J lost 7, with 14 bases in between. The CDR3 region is CASSLEGGRGNEQFF. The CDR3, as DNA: TGTGCCAGCAGCTTAGAGGGGGGCCGGGGGAATGAGCAGTTCTTC.